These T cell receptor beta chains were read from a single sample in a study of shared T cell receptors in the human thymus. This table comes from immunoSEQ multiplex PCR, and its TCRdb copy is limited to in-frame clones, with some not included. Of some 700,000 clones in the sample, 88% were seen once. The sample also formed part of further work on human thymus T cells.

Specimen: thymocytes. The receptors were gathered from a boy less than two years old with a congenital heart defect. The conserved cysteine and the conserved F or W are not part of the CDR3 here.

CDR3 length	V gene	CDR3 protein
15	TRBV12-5	ASGLVVAGEVYNEQF
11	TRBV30	AWISLETYEQY
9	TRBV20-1	SARGPVEQF
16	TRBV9	ASSVSGTSGRMGNEQF
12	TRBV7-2	ASSANPGQETQY
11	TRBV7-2	ASSLAGGHEQY
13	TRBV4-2	ASSQDTANTGELF
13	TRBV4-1	ASSQDGQGNQPQH
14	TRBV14	ASSPGQGAHTGELF
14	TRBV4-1	ASSRGTSGSGETQY
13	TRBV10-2	ASSTQYLKPYEQY
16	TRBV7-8	ASSSRTSGSPLSYEQY
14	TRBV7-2	ASSSPRGRAKNIQY
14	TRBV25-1	ASSEGTGVRADTQY
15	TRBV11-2	ASSPRDRGPGNYGYT
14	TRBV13	ASSSRFSGRTDTQY
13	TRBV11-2	ASSQVAGGHSEQY
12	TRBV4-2	ASSQEAGVHEQY
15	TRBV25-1	ASSLKVGPGGHNEQF
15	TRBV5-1	ASSLAGLAGSPYEQY
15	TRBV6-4	ASSEGGTGGWRNTIY
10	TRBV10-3	AISKDSYGYT
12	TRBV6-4	ASRGREGYNEQF
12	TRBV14	ASSPHREGDTQY
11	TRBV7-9	ASSFGEQETQY
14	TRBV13	ASSFPSGRITDTQY
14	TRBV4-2	ASSLRQSQSSYEQY
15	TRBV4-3	ASSQDERGSVTDTQY
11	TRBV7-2	ASIEQVYNEQF
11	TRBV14	ASSPPTSYEQY
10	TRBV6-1	ASTTDVCGYT
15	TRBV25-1	ASRGLAGGPPQETQY
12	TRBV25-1	ATDGRAKGGTQY
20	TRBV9	ASSVASPSLGKNSTSYNEQF
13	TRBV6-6	ASSLLGRGPYEQY
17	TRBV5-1	ASRADRGRAGLSYNEQF
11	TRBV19	ASSIKQCYGYT
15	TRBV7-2	ASSLGDDVGVAGELF
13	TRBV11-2	ASSVPGEANEKLF
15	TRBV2	ASSEVHEDRGFTEAF
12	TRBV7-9	ASSLVQGVYGYT
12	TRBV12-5	ASGLRTGGNEQF
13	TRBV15	ATSDRSELKNIQY
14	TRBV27	ASSLDTSTSTDTQY
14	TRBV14	ASSQDPSEGGDEQF
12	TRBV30	AWRRGQTNEKLF
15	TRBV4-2	ASSQDLRHRTNQPQH
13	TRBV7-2	ASSFRDTSFYEQY
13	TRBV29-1	SVDLTRPSKETQY
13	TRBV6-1	AITGVLVDYNEQF
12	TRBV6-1	ASTPTPRTDGYT
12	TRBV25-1	ASSELGGDEKLF
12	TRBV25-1	ASRRGVSNTEAF
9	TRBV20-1	SAGDLYGYT
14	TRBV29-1	SVETGQPLPNEKLF
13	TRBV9	ASTPGLAGSNEQF
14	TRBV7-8	ASSSYGDRGRYEQY
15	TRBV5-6	ASSFPGLAEQEETQY
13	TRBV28	ASSLGTGGGETQY